A single sample gave rise to the 15 T cell receptor beta chains below, sequenced in a study of response to subunit inactivated influenza vaccine. MiXCR, run by TCRdb on the RT-PCR reads, gives a single entry per CDR3 protein. The sample includes some 480,000 distinct CDR3 sequences, approximately 11% of them seen just once. The sequencing used PBMCs from blood, collected 35 to 45 days after vaccination. The origin of the receptors is a man between 50 and 59 years old who received an inactivated influenza vaccine.

The rearrangement joins TRBV5-1 to TRBJ2-2; D remains unclear. The CDR3 is 13 residues long. Germline CDR1 is SGHRS and CDR2 is YFSETQ. Trimming pared 4 bases from V and 6 bases from J, leaving 10 bases between. CDR3 DNA sequence: TGCGCCAGCAGCCTCGAAAGGTCCGGGGAGCTGTTTTTT. Translation gives CASSLERSGELFF.

The V and J genes are TRBV7-9 and TRBJ1-4; unclear D gene. Germline V lookup: CDR1 SEHNR, CDR2 FQNEAQ (reference sequence). The CDR3 has 17 residues. The V end was cut by 2 bases, the J end by 6 bases, with 19 bases between. This chain's CDR3 is CASSLSSPGRGDEKLFF. The CDR3 region has the DNA TGTGCCAGCAGCTTAAGTTCCCCGGGGAGAGGCGATGAAAAACTGTTTTTT.

This clonotype showed up many times. CDR3 sequence (DNA): TGTGCCACCAGCAGGGACAGGGTTTATAGCAATCAGCCCCAGCATTTT. It is translated as CATSRDRVYSNQPQHF. The chain joins TRBV15 to TRBJ1-5; 8 nucleotides align to TRBD1. With 3 bases clipped from V and 0 bases from J, the junction kept 4 bases outside the gene matches. This CDR3 region has 16 residues. Germline-derived CDR1 and CDR2 are LNHNV and YYDKDF (reference sequence).

This clonotype came up a few times. This CDR3 reads CASSEGPGQGPYEQYF. The DNA for the CDR3 is TGTGCCAGCAGTGAAGGCCCGGGACAGGGTCCTTACGAGCAGTACTTC. The chain is built from TRBV2 and TRBJ2-7; 9 bases are shared with TRBD1. The CDR3 is 16 amino acids. Looked up from germline, CDR1 is SNHLY and CDR2 is FYNNEI. V lost 1 base, J lost 4 bases, and 8 bases stayed unmatched.

The J gene is TRBJ2-6, the V gene TRBV5-5; D is ambiguous. This CDR3 comprises 14 residues. Germline CDR1 and CDR2: SGHKS and YYEKEE (reference sequence). V lost 4 bases and J 5 bases, leaving 10 bases between the germline ends. The CDR3 DNA follows: TGTGCCAGCAGCCTAGACCTTTGGGCCAACGTCCTGACTTTC. Protein: CASSLDLWANVLTF. The whole variable domain, filled in from reference TRBV5-5 and TRBJ2-6, reads DAGVTQSPTHLIKTRGQQVTLRCSPISGHKSVSWYQQVLGQGPQFIFQYYEKEERGRGNFPDRFSARQFPNYSSELNVNALLLGDSALYLCASSLDLWANVLTFGAGSRLTVL.

This clonotype was observed at least ten times. The chain links TRBV20-1 to TRBJ2-1, with 7 bases aligning to TRBD2. Losses at the gene ends were 4 bases for V and 10 bases for J; bases not matched to a gene: 7. The CDR3 runs 12 residues. Germline V gives CDR1 DFQATT, CDR2 SNEGSKA (reference sequence). CDR3 region: CSATNSGWEQFF. In nucleotides, the CDR3 is TGCAGTGCTACAAATAGCGGGTGGGAGCAGTTCTTC.

This chain uses TRBV9 with TRBJ2-2; D remains unclear. The V end lost 0 bases, the J end lost 8 bases, and 11 bases lay between the germline ends. CDR1 and CDR2 from the germline V gene are SGDLS and YYNGEE. The CDR3 covers 14 residues. CDR3 residues: CASSVEPFGGELFF. The DNA of the CDR3 is TGTGCCAGCAGCGTAGAACCCTTCGGGGGGGAGCTGTTTTTT.

This clonotype was counted many times. The chain joins TRBV20-1 to TRBJ2-1; TRBD1 is a possible D gene (6 bases). Per germline, CDR1 DFQATT and CDR2 SNEGSKA (reference sequence). V dropped 0 bases and J dropped 8 bases, with 23 bases sitting between them. The length of the CDR3 is 17 residues. As DNA, the CDR3 is TGCAGTGCTAGAGATCGGAGCAGGGGCACCTTACGGGATGAGCAGTTCTTC. Residues: CSARDRSRGTLRDEQFF.

This clonotype was picked up many times. The chain joins TRBV20-1 to TRBJ2-3, with 12 bases aligning to TRBD2. The CDR3 spans 13 residues. In germline, CDR1 is DFQATT, CDR2 SNEGSKA (reference sequence). V lost 6 bases and J lost 5; bases outside the gene matches: 3. CDR3 region: CSAGLAGLDTQYF. As DNA, the CDR3 is TGCAGTGCCGGACTAGCGGGGCTAGATACGCAGTATTTT.

V gene TRBV20-1 combines with J gene TRBJ2-3, with D maybe TRBD2 (6 bases). The CDR3 length is 15 residues. Germline CDR1 DFQATT, CDR2 SNEGSKA (reference sequence). Deletions cut 0 bases from V and 4 bases from J, with 14 bases between. CDR3 residues: CSARDGAGRADTQYF. CDR3 bases: TGCAGTGCTAGAGATGGGGCGGGAAGGGCAGATACGCAGTATTTT.

The sample holds many counts of this clonotype. The V and J genes are TRBV6-1 and TRBJ1-5, with TRBD1 matching over 7 bases. The CDR3 runs 13 residues. CDR1 MNHNS and CDR2 SASEGT come from the germline V gene. V lost 5 bases to trimming and J lost 9 bases; unmatched junction nucleotides: 7. CDR3 nucleotide sequence: TGTGCCAGCAGTCCAGGGGGACTCCGGCCCCAGCATTTT. It codes for CASSPGGLRPQHF.

This clonotype was detected many times. The J gene is TRBJ2-1, the V gene TRBV29-1; 10 nucleotides align to TRBD1. The CDR3 is 13 amino acids. Germline-derived CDR1 and CDR2 are SQVTM and ANQGSEA. V lost 6 bases to trimming and J lost 7 bases; unmatched junction nucleotides: 6. The CDR3 loop reads CSVGQGTWNEQFF. For the CDR3, the DNA is TGCAGCGTGGGACAGGGGACATGGAATGAGCAGTTCTTC.

The rearrangement uses TRBV4-3 and TRBJ2-3; D is perhaps TRBD2 (5 bases). Germline CDR1 reads LGHNA; CDR2 reads YSLEER. This CDR3 spans 15 amino acids. Trimming cost V 0 bases and J 4 bases, with 11 bases left between them. This CDR3 is CASSQDWRISDTQYF. In nucleotides, the CDR3 is TGCGCCAGCAGCCAAGATTGGAGGATTTCAGATACGCAGTATTTT.

In this sample, this clonotype turned up a few times. The chain is built from TRBV12-3 or TRBV12-4 and TRBJ2-5, with unresolved D. V lost 8 bases and J 1 base, leaving 14 bases between the germline ends. The CDR3 loop spans 14 amino acids. DNA for the CDR3: TGTGCCAGCTCCTACGCCGCACGCCAAGAGACCCAGTACTTC. It encodes CASSYAARQETQYF.

This clonotype appeared many times. The chain is built from TRBV7-2 and TRBJ2-1; 9 bases agree with TRBD1. Trimming took 4 bases from V and 5 from J; bases not matched to a gene: 6. Germline CDR1 and CDR2: SGHTA and FQGNSA. This CDR3 has 15 amino acids. The CDR3 region is CASSSDRGIHNEQFF. CDR3 coding DNA: TGTGCCAGCAGCTCGGACAGGGGTATACACAATGAGCAGTTCTTC.